These 32 T cell receptor beta chains share one sample of origin, sequenced in a study of blood T cell repertoires in COVID-19. TCRdb's copy holds only in-frame clones and misses some; the assay was immunoSEQ multiplex PCR. The table shows under 500,000 clones, with 75% to 90% occurring only once. The specimen was PBMCs or T cells enriched from blood (not recorded which). Receptor source: a man aged 25 to 40 who had recovered from COVID-19.

The chain recombines TRBV6-5 with TRBJ2-7; 8 bases line up with TRBD2. This CDR3 is built from 13 residues. Unmatched junction bases numbered 7, after V lost 6 bases and J lost 6 bases. CDR1 MNHEY and CDR2 SVGAGI come from the germline V gene. The CDR3 sequence is CASRRAGGLEQYF. The CDR3 nucleotides read TGTGCCAGCAGGCGGGCGGGGGGCCTCGAGCAGTACTTC.

This chain links TRBV27 with TRBJ2-5; 11 nucleotides line up with TRBD2. Germline loops: CDR1 MNHEY, CDR2 SMNVEV (reference sequence). Germline trimming cut 5 bases from V and 1 base from J; bases unmatched to any gene: 9. CDR3 size: 17 residues. The CDR3 sequence: CASSRRPGLAAQETQYF. The CDR3 bases are TGTGCCAGCAGTCGACGTCCGGGACTAGCGGCCCAAGAGACCCAGTACTTC.

The chain is built from TRBV6-5 and TRBJ2-2; D perhaps matches TRBD1 (5 bases). Deletions cut 8 bases from V and 4 bases from J, with 11 bases between. This CDR3 has 13 amino acids. CDR1 and CDR2 (germline): MNHEY, SVGAGI. The CDR3 loop is CASGRDSTGELFF. CDR3 in DNA: TGTGCCAGCGGCAGGGATAGCACCGGGGAGCTGTTTTTT.

The chain has TRBV6-5 and TRBJ1-5; no definite D call. This CDR3 has 15 amino acids. The germline CDR1 and CDR2 sequences are MNHEY and SVGAGI. Trimming cost V 0 bases and J 7 bases, with 13 bases left between them. This CDR3 is CASSYSYRTQQPQHF. The CDR3 DNA sequence: TGTGCCAGCAGTTACTCATACCGAACACAGCAGCCCCAGCATTTT.

The rearrangement links TRBV6-5 to TRBJ2-5; 9 bases are a match to TRBD1. V was clipped by 8 bases and J by 5 bases; unmatched bases: 9. CDR1 is MNHEY and CDR2 is SVGAGI in the germline V gene. The length of the CDR3 is 14 residues. The CDR3 here is CASARQGGEETQYF. The CDR3 DNA reads TGTGCCAGCGCCCGACAGGGGGGCGAGGAGACCCAGTACTTC.

The chain combines TRBV6-5 with TRBJ1-4, with TRBD1 identical over 9 bases. CDR3 length: 16 amino acids. From germline, CDR1 is MNHEY and CDR2 SVGAGI. V shed 0 bases, J shed 5 bases, and the junction held 4 bases outside the gene matches. The CDR3 nucleotides are TGTGCCAGCAGTTACTCGTTCGGGACAGGGAATGAAAAACTGTTTTTT. Amino acids: CASSYSFGTGNEKLFF.

This clone occurred once. This rearrangement joins TRBV12-5 to TRBJ2-7; 12 bases line up with TRBD2. The CDR3 runs to 18 residues. J was trimmed by 2 bases and V by 8 bases; bases with no gene match: 16. Per the germline V gene, CDR1 is LGHNT and CDR2 is FRNRAP. This CDR3 is CASTFSGLAGGPTYEQYF. CDR3 in DNA: TGTGCTAGTACCTTCTCGGGGCTAGCGGGAGGGCCAACCTACGAGCAGTACTTC.

The table lists this clone with a count of one. The sample has other DNA sequences that encode this CDR3 too. The chain has TRBV6-5 and TRBJ2-7; 8 nucleotides line up with TRBD2. The CDR3 has 14 amino acids. Germline CDR1 MNHEY, CDR2 SVGAGI. Trimming took 4 bases from V and 2 from J; bases not matched to a gene: 4. The CDR3 DNA follows: TGTGCCAGCAGTTCACCGGGACTAGCCTACGAGCAGTACTTC. Protein product: CASSSPGLAYEQYF.

Comment on this clone: Other DNA sequences in the sample encode the same CDR3. V usage is TRBV5-1 and J usage is TRBJ2-1; 7 bases are a match to TRBD2. The CDR3 totals 15 residues. V lost 0 bases, J lost 3 bases, and 3 bases stayed unmatched. Per the germline V gene, CDR1 is SGHRS and CDR2 is YFSETQ. The CDR3 DNA is TGCGCCAGCAGCTTGGGGGCTAGCGGCTACAATGAGCAGTTCTTC. Translating it yields CASSLGASGYNEQFF.

V gene TRBV4-1 combines with J gene TRBJ1-1; the D is unclear. Germline V gene sequence: CDR1 MGHRA, CDR2 YSYEKL. The germline V and J ends were trimmed by 2 bases and 2 bases, with 12 bases remaining between them. CDR3 length: 15 amino acids. The CDR3 bases are TGCGCCAGCAGCCAACGTAACAGCTTTAACACTGAAGCTTTCTTT. Amino acids: CASSQRNSFNTEAFF.

The J gene is TRBJ1-4, the V gene TRBV28, with D unclear. CDR1 MDHEN and CDR2 SYDVKM come from the germline V gene. The ends were cut back, 6 bases at V and 8 bases at J, with 22 bases in the middle. CDR3 length: 16 amino acids. The CDR3 loop reads CASSPTGGLAREKLFF. The CDR3 DNA reads TGTGCCAGCAGCCCGACCGGCGGGTTGGCTCGGGAAAAACTGTTTTTT.

V and J are TRBV29-1 and TRBJ1-2; D unclear. The CDR3 is 12 amino acids. Deletions cut 8 bases from V and 3 bases from J, with 13 bases between. The V gene's germline CDR1 is SQVTM and CDR2 ANQGSEA. The CDR3 sequence: CSPTSMDYGYTF. The CDR3 DNA sequence: TGCAGCCCCACCAGTATGGACTATGGCTACACCTTC.

The rearrangement links TRBV12-3 or TRBV12-4 to TRBJ2-1; no reliable D call. The CDR3 loop spans 11 amino acids. Trimming stripped 3 bases from V and 15 bases from J, with 12 bases between. The CDR3 DNA reads TGTGCCAGCAGTTTTGGCTTCTCGCCGTTCTTC. Its protein product is CASSFGFSPFF.

Comment on this clone: Distinct nucleotide sequences in the sample also encode this CDR3. This chain links TRBV24-1 with TRBJ2-1; 9 bases fit TRBD2. The CDR3 has 16 amino acids. CDR1 is KGHDR, CDR2 SFDVKD, per germline. Trimming removed 4 bases from V and 4 bases from J; junction bases left unmatched: 7. The chain's CDR3 is CATSDTGTSLYNEQFF. The CDR3 DNA is TGTGCCACCAGTGACACCGGGACTAGCCTATACAATGAGCAGTTCTTC.

The DNA for the CDR3 is TGTGCCTGGAGTGTCCCACAGGGATACACAGATACGCAGTATTTT. Protein sequence: CAWSVPQGYTDTQYF. The V and J genes are TRBV30 and TRBJ2-3; the D gene is possibly TRBD1 (6 bases). V was clipped by 0 bases and J by 2 bases, with 12 bases between them. CDR1 GTSNPN and CDR2 SVGIG come from the germline V gene (reference sequence). This CDR3 is 15 amino acids long.

This clone has a single count. The gene calls are TRBV9 and TRBJ2-5; D gene ambiguous. The CDR3 totals 16 residues. Germline V gene lookup returns CDR1 SGDLS and CDR2 YYNGEE. The V end lost 0 bases, the J end lost 3 bases, and 15 bases lay between the germline ends. CDR3: CASSVEPASAEETQYF. The CDR3 DNA reads TGTGCCAGCAGCGTAGAGCCGGCCAGCGCTGAAGAGACCCAGTACTTC.

The CDR3 sequence: CASSEWQGGTEAFF. Written as DNA, the CDR3 is TGTGCCAGCAGTGAATGGCAGGGGGGCACTGAAGCTTTCTTT. The V call is TRBV2, the J call TRBJ1-1; 7 bases align to TRBD1. V trimming: 2 bases; J trimming: 4 bases; junction bases outside the gene matches: 4. Germline-derived CDR1 and CDR2 are SNHLY and FYNNEI. This CDR3 comprises 14 residues.

This sequence joins TRBV25-1 and TRBJ1-6; the match to TRBD1 covers 7 bases. The CDR3 totals 15 residues. The ends lost 6 bases at V and 14 bases at J; junction bases unmatched: 16. Germline V gene lookup returns CDR1 MGHDK and CDR2 SYGVNS. CDR3 DNA: TGTGCCAGCAGACCCGGGACAGAGCCAGATCGGGCCCTCCACTTT. It yields the protein CASRPGTEPDRALHF.

The chain couples TRBV5-1 to TRBJ1-5; D call uncertain. Germline V gene sequence: CDR1 SGHRS, CDR2 YFSETQ. Trimming left V 2 bases short and J 4 bases short, with 7 bases between. This CDR3 has 13 amino acids. The CDR3 reads CASSFGENQPQHF. CDR3 DNA sequence: TGCGCCAGCAGCTTCGGGGAGAATCAGCCCCAGCATTTT.

The chain uses TRBV27 and TRBJ2-7, with 12 nucleotides matching TRBD1. The CDR3 is 15 residues long. The J segment lost 7 bases and the V segment lost 5 bases, leaving 9 bases of the junction unmatched. Germline CDR1 and CDR2: MNHEY and SMNVEV (reference sequence). CDR3 amino acids: CASSVGGQGAGEQYF. The CDR3 DNA sequence: TGTGCCAGCAGTGTTGGGGGACAGGGGGCGGGTGAGCAGTACTTC.

The chain carries TRBV19 and TRBJ2-7; possibly TRBD2 for D (6 bases). The CDR3 length is 13 residues. V lost 4 bases to trimming and J lost 5 bases, with 12 bases between them. Germline CDR1 LNHDA, CDR2 SQIVND (reference sequence). This CDR3 reads CASSTGSQNEQYF. DNA for the CDR3: TGTGCCAGTAGTACCGGGAGTCAGAACGAGCAGTACTTC.

The chain carries TRBV5-1 and TRBJ2-3; TRBD1 is a possible D gene (6 bases). This CDR3 comprises 13 residues. Germline CDR1 reads SGHRS; CDR2 reads YFSETQ. V gave up 5 bases and J gave up 4 bases, with 11 bases separating them. In DNA, the CDR3 is TGCGCCAGCAGGGACAGTGTTCCAGATACGCAGTATTTT. This sequence encodes CASRDSVPDTQYF.

The chain has TRBV3-1 (or the pseudogene TRBV3-2) and TRBJ2-7; tentatively, D is TRBD2 (6 bases). V dropped 6 bases and J dropped 4 bases, with 16 bases sitting between them. The CDR3 is made up of 14 amino acids. Germline V gene data show CDR1 as LGHDT and CDR2 as YNNKEL (reference sequence). CDR3 in DNA: TGTGCCAGCAGTTCACAAGGAGGGACTTACGAGCAGTACTTC. Translation gives CASSSQGGTYEQYF.

This clone has just one count. This rearrangement joins TRBV2 to TRBJ2-7, with a tentative D call TRBD1 (6 bases). The CDR3 contains 13 residues. The ends were cut back, 8 bases at V and 4 bases at J, with 15 bases in the middle. Germline V gene data show CDR1 as SNHLY and CDR2 as FYNNEI. DNA for the CDR3: TGTGCCAGCGGGGGCGTTGGTGTTTACGAGCAGTACTTC. Translated: CASGGVGVYEQYF.

This sequence joins TRBV7-2 and TRBJ2-2, with TRBD2 identical over 7 bases. Germline trimming cut 5 bases from V and 1 base from J; bases unmatched to any gene: 4. This CDR3 contains 15 residues. Germline CDR1 is SGHTA and CDR2 is FQGNSA. The CDR3 loop reads CASSPLALNTGELFF. The CDR3, as DNA: TGTGCCAGCAGCCCACTAGCGTTGAACACCGGGGAGCTGTTTTTT.

This clone turned up a few times. The chain couples TRBV2 to TRBJ1-2; possible D gene TRBD1, 5 bases. This CDR3 region has 15 residues. The germline V gene encodes CDR1 SNHLY and CDR2 FYNNEI. V was cut by 2 bases and J by 6 bases, with 16 bases left in between. The chain's CDR3 is CASSELLGGGNGYTF. The CDR3 DNA reads TGTGCCAGCAGTGAACTCTTGGGGGGAGGGAATGGCTACACCTTC.

CDR3 in DNA: TGTGCCAGCAGCCGATCCGGACAGTCTCGGCATGAGCAGTTCTTC. Protein: CASSRSGQSRHEQFF. V and J are TRBV11-2 and TRBJ2-1; a weak D match, TRBD1 (6 bases). The CDR3 runs 15 residues. Germline V gene data show CDR1 as SGHAT and CDR2 as FQNNGV. V dropped 5 bases and J dropped 8 bases, with 19 bases sitting between them.

The rearrangement joins TRBV7-8 to TRBJ2-3; D not certain. V dropped 5 bases and J dropped 8 bases, with 23 bases sitting between them. This CDR3 is 16 amino acids long. Germline V gives CDR1 SGHVS, CDR2 FQNEAQ. This CDR3 reads CASSATSEPRLGTQYF. The DNA for the CDR3 is TGTGCCAGCAGCGCCACCAGCGAGCCCCGGCTAGGTACGCAGTATTTT.

This clone showed up many times. This chain connects TRBV3-1 (or the pseudogene TRBV3-2) to TRBJ1-1; D is perhaps TRBD1 (6 bases). Trimming stripped 3 bases from V and 5 bases from J, with 13 bases between. Germline V CDR1 and CDR2: LGHDT, YNNKEL (reference sequence). The CDR3 is made up of 14 amino acids. This chain's CDR3 is CASSQATGLTEAFF. In nucleotides, the CDR3 is TGTGCCAGCAGCCAGGCAACAGGGCTTACTGAAGCTTTCTTT.

The rearrangement joins TRBV20-1 to TRBJ2-7, with no clear D. Germline assignment: CDR1 DFQATT and CDR2 SNEGSKA (reference sequence). The CDR3 extends over 10 amino acids. Trimming took off 0 bases at V and 7 bases at J, with 4 bases between the two ends. The CDR3 region is CSARDEEQYF. The CDR3 nucleotides read TGCAGTGCTAGAGATGAGGAGCAGTACTTC.

V gene TRBV28 combines with J gene TRBJ2-5; 9 nucleotides line up with TRBD2. Germline CDR1 reads MDHEN; CDR2 reads SYDVKM. V shed 3 bases, J shed 2 bases, and the junction held 7 bases outside the gene matches. The CDR3 consists of 16 residues. CDR3 amino acids: CASSFSGRPVQETQYF. Here the CDR3 DNA reads TGTGCCAGCAGTTTCAGCGGGAGGCCCGTACAAGAGACCCAGTACTTC.

The chain couples TRBV6-5 to TRBJ2-5; 7 nucleotides match TRBD1. V lost 7 bases to trimming and J lost 4 bases; unmatched junction nucleotides: 9. Germline loops: CDR1 MNHEY, CDR2 SVGAGI. This CDR3 has 14 residues. CDR3 region: CASTTTGVRETQYF. The CDR3 region has the DNA TGTGCCAGCACCACAACAGGGGTTCGAGAGACCCAGTACTTC.